This TCR beta chain was found in a study of cytomegalovirus exposure and HLA in healthy donors. J lost 12 bases, V lost 6 bases, and 11 bases had no gene match. The CDR3 contains 14 residues. The V gene's germline CDR1 is SGHRS and CDR2 YFSETQ. Primers for the PCR totalled 60 Vbeta and 13 Jbeta. The data were produced by immunoSEQ multiplex PCR, yet TCRdb's version contains in-frame clones alone and is incomplete. Altogether under 200,000 clones are present, 80% to 90% being singletons, with the ten largest covering roughly 0.34%. Regarding this clone: What it binds is unknown.

The study's findings and limits: Sequence variants that were highly shared formed a cluster that was likely a sequencing artifact. In vitro confirmation showed three CMV-associated chains to be CMV antigen specific.

The chain links TRBV5-1 to TRBJ2-6; 8 bases map to TRBD1. Sequencing was carried out using PBMCs. The TCR comes from a woman aged 25-40 years in good health and CMV-seronegative. CDR3 region: CASTGGDRSSVLTF. DNA of the CDR3: TGCGCCAGCACCGGAGGGGACAGGAGCTCCGTCCTGACTTTC.